These 10 T cell receptor beta chains share one sample of origin, sequenced in a study of cytomegalovirus exposure and HLA in healthy donors. The PCR had 60 Vbeta and 13 Jbeta primers. Profiling relied on immunoSEQ multiplex PCR, and the TCRdb table lists in-frame clones only, not all of them. The table shows over 150,000 clones, with about four fifths occurring only once. The sample comprised PBMCs. The source is a man aged 18-30 years in good health and CMV-seronegative.

The genes are TRBV10-3 and TRBJ2-2, with D hard to call. The germline V gene has CDR1 ENHRY and CDR2 SYGVKD. V lost 3 bases and J lost 2, with 4 bases in between. The CDR3 length is 13 residues. This CDR3 is CAISELNTGELFF. The CDR3 nucleotides read TGTGCCATCAGTGAATTAAACACCGGGGAGCTGTTTTTT.

The CDR3 spells CASSRPELPYEQYV. In DNA form, the CDR3 reads TGCGCCAGCAGTCGACCCGAACTACCCTACGAGCAGTACGTC. The genes are TRBV4-1 and TRBJ2-7; no clear D. The CDR3 extends over 14 amino acids. Germline loops: CDR1 MGHRA, CDR2 YSYEKL. V was clipped by 6 bases and J by 2 bases, with 14 bases between them.

The CDR3: CASSPGVSNSPLHF. DNA of the CDR3: TGTGCCAGCAGCCCCGGGGTTTCAAATTCACCCCTCCACTTT. The chain is built from TRBV6-5 and TRBJ1-6; no definite D call. The germline V and J ends were trimmed by 6 bases and 7 bases, with 13 bases remaining between them. Germline values: CDR1 MNHEY, CDR2 SVGAGI. The CDR3 has 14 residues.

The chain recombines TRBV5-1 with TRBJ2-2; 11 bases match TRBD1. The CDR3 consists of 16 residues. The germline gives CDR1 SGHRS, CDR2 YFSETQ. V dropped 3 bases and J dropped 6; count of bases not matched to a gene: 7. CDR3 sequence (DNA): TGCGCCAGCAGCTCCGGACCGGGACAGGGGGCCGGGGAGCTGTTTTTT. Encoded protein: CASSSGPGQGAGELFF. The full variable domain, with the rest looked up from reference TRBV5-1 and TRBJ2-2, is KAGVTQTPRYLIKTRGQQVTLSCSPISGHRSVSWYQQTPGQGLQFLFEYFSETQRNKGNFPGRFSGRQFSNSRSEMNVSTLELGDSALYLCASSSGPGQGAGELFFGEGSRLTVL.

The DNA for the CDR3 is TGCGCCAGCAGCTTGGAAGGACAGGGCCTTGACGAGCAGTACTTC. Its translation: CASSLEGQGLDEQYF. This sequence joins TRBV5-1 and TRBJ2-7; 8 nucleotides agree with TRBD1. Germline trimming cut 0 bases from V and 5 bases from J; bases unmatched to any gene: 7. Germline CDR1 is SGHRS and CDR2 is YFSETQ. CDR3 length: 15 amino acids.

V gene TRBV5-4 combines with J gene TRBJ2-5; 12 bases are shared with TRBD1. This CDR3 has 14 amino acids. With V trimmed by 4 bases and J by 9 bases, 7 bases remained unmatched. From germline, CDR1 is SGHNT and CDR2 YYREEE (reference sequence). This chain's CDR3 is CASSPGTGGEAQYF. In DNA form, the CDR3 reads TGTGCCAGCAGCCCCGGGACAGGGGGCGAGGCCCAGTACTTC.

This clone was detected a few times. The chain uses TRBV29-1 and TRBJ2-2; a possible D gene is TRBD1 (6 bases). The CDR3 is 14 amino acids. The germline CDR1 and CDR2 sequences are SQVTM and ANQGSEA. Trimming cost V 4 bases and J 4 bases, with 13 bases left between them. The DNA of the CDR3 is TGCAGCGTTGTAGGACAGAGAACCACCGGGGAGCTGTTTTTT. Amino acids: CSVVGQRTTGELFF.

The rearrangement uses TRBV6-6 and TRBJ2-1; 9 bases match TRBD2. The CDR3 has 16 residues. Germline-derived CDR1 and CDR2 are MNHNY and SVGAGI (reference sequence). The V and J ends lost 6 bases and 6 bases, in that order; junction bases with no gene match: 12. DNA of the CDR3: TGTGCCAGCAGCAGTCTAAGCGGGGGGCAGTTCAATGAGCAGTTCTTC. Translated, it gives CASSSLSGGQFNEQFF.

In regard to this clone: Within the sample, other DNA sequences also encode this same CDR3. The chain joins TRBV2 to TRBJ1-1; D remains ambiguous. V gave up 4 bases and J gave up 3 bases, with 9 bases separating them. This CDR3 region has 13 residues. The germline V gene encodes CDR1 SNHLY and CDR2 FYNNEI. This CDR3 reads CASSAGRDTEAFF. The CDR3, as DNA: TGTGCCAGCAGTGCCGGGAGGGACACTGAAGCTTTCTTT.

In its sample, this clone was seen a few times. The V and J genes are TRBV5-1 and TRBJ1-2; 10 bases align to TRBD1. V shed 4 bases and J 8 bases; nucleotides not matched to a gene: 8. Germline CDR1 is SGHRS and CDR2 is YFSETQ. CDR3 length: 14 residues. CDR3 DNA sequence: TGCGCCAGCAGCACCTCCGGGACAGGGGACGGCTACACCTTC. This encodes CASSTSGTGDGYTF.